The clone carrying this T cell receptor beta chain has a handful of counts. Its antigen is not identified. This sample is drawn from a study of T-cell memory formation after mild COVID-19. Whole-study findings and limits: CD4+ contracting clones were mainly CM and EM; CD8+ ones, EMRA. The SARS-CoV-2 specificity of second-wave clones reaching peak at day 37 remained unverified. Day 15 to 85 contractors were CD4/CD8 balanced; later expanders leaned CD4+. Some SARS-CoV-2-responding clones were already detected in memory before infection.

J was trimmed by 0 bases and V by 4 bases; bases with no gene match: 16. Germline loops: CDR1 SGHRS, CDR2 YFSETQ. The CDR3 sequence is 20 residues long. TCRdb passed the 5' RACE reads through MiXCR, listing each CDR3 protein once. The sample holds fewer than 700,000 distinct CDR3 sequences, about 20% seen once. This clonotype was sampled from an adult woman who had mild COVID-19 (a few samples of this study predate the infection). Cell type and time point are not known. The chain joins TRBV5-1 to TRBJ1-1; 12 bases align to TRBD1. Sequenced material: PBMCs or a T cell subset sorted from them (not recorded which). CDR3 region: CASSRRDRGRYGELNTEAFF. The CDR3 DNA is TGCGCCAGCAGCCGACGGGACAGGGGGCGTTACGGTGAGTTGAACACTGAAGCTTTCTTT.